This T cell receptor beta chain was recovered during a study of blood T cell repertoires in COVID-19. Study-wide context: Researchers got acute and convalescent COVID-19 samples from the United States, Italy and Spain. In each case, the material was cDNA or gDNA derived from T cells, B-cell-depleted T cells, or PBMCs.

Germline CDR1 LGHDT, CDR2 YNNKEL (reference sequence). J gave up 6 bases and V 3 bases, and 8 bases lay outside the gene matches. The CDR3 totals 16 residues. Generated by immunoSEQ multiplex PCR, the TCRdb table keeps only in-frame clones and is missing some. Of about 140,000 clones detected, roughly 84% appear once; the ten largest clones hold under 4.5%. Participants had their cohort set by participant-reported clinical history. This TCR derives from a man aged 50 to 60 in a cohort exposed to, infected with or recovered from COVID-19 (not recorded which). This chain uses TRBV3-1 (or the pseudogene TRBV3-2) with TRBJ2-1; 10 bases align to TRBD1. Material for sequencing was PBMCs or T cells enriched from blood (not recorded which). CDR3 loop: CASSQDGGQGFNEQFF. DNA for the CDR3: TGTGCCAGCAGCCAGGATGGGGGACAGGGGTTCAATGAGCAGTTCTTC.